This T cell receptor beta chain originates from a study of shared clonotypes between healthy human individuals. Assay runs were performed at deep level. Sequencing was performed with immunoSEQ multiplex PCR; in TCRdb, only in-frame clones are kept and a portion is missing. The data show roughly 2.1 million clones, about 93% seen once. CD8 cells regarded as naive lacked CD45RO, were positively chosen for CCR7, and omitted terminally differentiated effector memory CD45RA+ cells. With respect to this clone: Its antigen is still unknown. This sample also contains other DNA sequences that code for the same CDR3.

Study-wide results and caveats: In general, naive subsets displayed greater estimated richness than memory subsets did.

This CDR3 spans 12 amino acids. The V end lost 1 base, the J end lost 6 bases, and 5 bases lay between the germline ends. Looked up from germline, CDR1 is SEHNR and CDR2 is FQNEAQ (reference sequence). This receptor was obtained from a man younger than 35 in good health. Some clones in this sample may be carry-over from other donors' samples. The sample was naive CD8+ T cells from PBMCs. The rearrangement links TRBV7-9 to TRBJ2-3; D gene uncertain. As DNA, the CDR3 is TGTGCCAGCAGCTTAGGGCTTGATACGCAGTATTTT. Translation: CASSLGLDTQYF.